A selection of T cell receptor beta chains follows, all from one sample in a study of T-cell reconstitution after alpha-beta-depleted transplantation in children. One entry per CDR3 protein results from TCRdb running MiXCR on the PCR reads. Of 500,000 or so distinct CDR3 sequences listed, more than 9.5% are singletons. This specimen consisted of PBMCs, mostly from graft donor cells, obtained 180 days after TCRalphabeta/CD19-depleted stem cell transplant. The source is a female patient between 2 and 15 years old who had a stem cell transplant for aplastic anemia, so the T cells may come from the graft donor. The CDR3 runs from the conserved cysteine through the conserved F or W. Fields, in order: J gene, CDR3 length, D gene, V gene, clone size, CDR3 DNA, CDR3 protein. The D gene is left open where the match is weak. Clone size appears in some rows only: once, few, many, or a class for an expanded clone.

J: TRBJ2-7; length: 14; D: TRBD2; V: TRBV20-1; size: .; DNA: TGCAGTTCTTTAGCGGGACTGCTCTCCTACGAGCAGTACTTC; CDR3: CSSLAGLLSYEQYF
J: TRBJ2-3; length: 14; D: .; V: TRBV29-1; size: few; DNA: TGCAGCGTTGGAGGGGTCACTAGCACAGATACGCAGTATTTT; CDR3: CSVGGVTSTDTQYF
J: TRBJ1-5; length: 14; D: .; V: TRBV7-2; size: .; DNA: TGTGCCAGCAGCTCAGACGGCGGCGTCCAGCCCCAGCATTTT; CDR3: CASSSDGGVQPQHF
J: TRBJ2-3; length: 15; D: TRBD2; V: TRBV19; size: few; DNA: TGTGCCAGTAGCCCGGGACTAGCGGTAGCGGTTACGCAGTATTTT; CDR3: CASSPGLAVAVTQYF
J: TRBJ2-3; length: 17; D: .; V: TRBV7-8; size: few; DNA: TGTGCCAGCAGCCGTTGGGCGGAACGGGGAGACACAGATACGCAGTATTTT; CDR3: CASSRWAERGDTDTQYF
J: TRBJ1-2; length: 16; D: .; V: TRBV5-1; size: many; DNA: TGCGCCAGCAGCTTGGCCCTCGGTGCCGCAGACTATGGCTACACCTTC; CDR3: CASSLALGAADYGYTF
J: TRBJ1-3; length: 16; D: TRBD1; V: TRBV5-1; size: few; DNA: TGCGCCAGCAGCTTGTATCCAGGGGGCGGTGGAAACACCATATATTTT; CDR3: CASSLYPGGGGNTIYF
J: TRBJ1-3; length: 14; D: .; V: TRBV15; size: few; DNA: TGTGCCACCAGCGTCGGCAGGGGTGGAAACACCATATATTTT; CDR3: CATSVGRGGNTIYF
J: TRBJ2-5; length: 13; D: .; V: TRBV7-3; size: .; DNA: TGTGCCAGCAGCAAGCGGAGGGAGGAGACCCAGTACTTC; CDR3: CASSKRREETQYF
J: TRBJ1-1; length: 15; D: .; V: TRBV29-1; size: few; DNA: TGCAGCGTTGAATTGTGGGGCGGCCGTGGCACTGAAGCTTTCTTT; CDR3: CSVELWGGRGTEAFF
J: TRBJ2-2; length: 13; D: .; V: TRBV5-6; size: .; DNA: TGTGCCAGCAGGTATCTGAACACCGGGGAGCTGTTTTTT; CDR3: CASRYLNTGELFF
J: TRBJ2-1; length: 19; D: TRBD2; V: TRBV11-2; size: .; DNA: TGTGCCAGCAGCTGGCCGGGACTAGTGGGGGGAAGCTCCTACAATGAGCAGTTCTTC; CDR3: CASSWPGLVGGSSYNEQFF
J: TRBJ2-2; length: 13; D: .; V: TRBV29-1; size: .; DNA: TGCAGCGTCAACGAATTCAACACCGGGGAGCTGTTTTTT; CDR3: CSVNEFNTGELFF
J: TRBJ2-1; length: 17; D: TRBD2; V: TRBV6-5; size: .; DNA: TGTGCCAGCAGTTACACCGCCACTAGCGGAGTCTACAATGAGCAGTTCTTC; CDR3: CASSYTATSGVYNEQFF